The 32 T cell receptor beta chains below were found in one sample sequenced in a study of control samples from healthy donors and cancer patients. The protocol was immunoSEQ multiplex PCR, while the TCRdb copy is restricted to in-frame clones and leaves out a portion. The sample contains about 60,000 clones, about 92% of which appear only once. What was sequenced was PBMCs. The receptors stem from a man aged 40-50 years with colorectal cancer.

In DNA form, the CDR3 reads TGCAGCGTTGGGGATCTGTATGAAAAACTGTTTTTT. Translating gives CSVGDLYEKLFF. This sequence joins TRBV29-1 and TRBJ1-4, with D uncertain. The germline CDR1 and CDR2 sequences are SQVTM and ANQGSEA. Trimming shortened V by 4 bases and J by 6 bases, and 9 bases separated the two germline ends. This CDR3 has 12 residues.

The chain links TRBV6-5 to TRBJ1-2; tentative D call: TRBD1 (5 bases). The CDR3 has 14 amino acids. Germline V lookup: CDR1 MNHEY, CDR2 SVGAGI. The germline V and J ends were trimmed by 10 bases and 5 bases, with 20 bases remaining between them. CDR3 sequence: CATTTAGITYGYTF. The CDR3, as DNA: TGTGCCACCACAACAGCAGGGATTACATATGGCTACACCTTC.

This rearrangement joins TRBV7-6 to TRBJ2-1; 13 nucleotides match TRBD2. The CDR3 totals 15 residues. The V gene's germline CDR1 is SGHVS and CDR2 FNYEAQ. Germline trimming cut 5 bases from V and 9 bases from J; bases unmatched to any gene: 7. The DNA of the CDR3 is TGTGCCAGCAGCGCGACTAGCGGGGGGCAGGGTGAGCAGTTCTTC. It yields the protein CASSATSGGQGEQFF.

The V call is TRBV6-6, the J call TRBJ1-1; a weak D match, TRBD1 (5 bases). The V gene's germline CDR1 is MNHNY and CDR2 SVGAGI (reference sequence). The germline V and J ends were trimmed by 5 bases and 0 bases, with 13 bases remaining between them. The CDR3 spans 15 residues. The CDR3, as DNA: TGTGCCAGCAGTCCCCCGGGACTAATGAACACTGAAGCTTTCTTT. As protein: CASSPPGLMNTEAFF.

The chain carries TRBV14 and TRBJ2-1, with TRBD1 as a possible D gene (6 bases). The CDR3 covers 13 residues. Trimming took off 4 bases at V and 10 bases at J, with 14 bases between the two ends. The germline gives CDR1 SGHDN, CDR2 FVKESK. The CDR3 here is CASSLDSFQEQFF. CDR3 DNA sequence: TGTGCCAGCAGCCTGGACAGTTTTCAGGAGCAGTTCTTC. The full variable domain, with the rest looked up from reference TRBV14 and TRBJ2-1, is EAGVTQFPSHSVIEKGQTVTLRCDPISGHDNLYWYRRVMGKEIKFLLHFVKESKQDESGMPNNRFLAERTGGTYSTLKVQPAELEDSGVYFCASSLDSFQEQFFGPGTRLTVL.

The table lists this clone with a count of one. The chain combines TRBV7-9 with TRBJ2-7; D is possibly TRBD1 or TRBD2 (5 bases each). The V gene's germline CDR1 is SEHNR and CDR2 FQNEAQ (reference sequence). The ends were cut back, 3 bases at V and 2 bases at J, with 11 bases in the middle. The CDR3 consists of 14 residues. The CDR3 DNA sequence: TGTGCCAGCAGCTTCTCCGGGGACCCCTACGAGCAGTACTTC. It codes for CASSFSGDPYEQYF.

The chain links TRBV6-5 to TRBJ2-5; no firm D call. From germline, CDR1 is MNHEY and CDR2 SVGAGI. The V end was cut by 8 bases, the J end by 5 bases, with 21 bases between. The CDR3 loop spans 15 amino acids. DNA of the CDR3: TGTGCCAGCTGCCTCGAGGCTACAAGCTGGGAGACCCAGTACTTC. Translation gives CASCLEATSWETQYF.

This clone was observed a single time. This chain links TRBV2 with TRBJ2-2, with 7 bases fitting TRBD2. The CDR3 runs 16 residues. CDR1 SNHLY and CDR2 FYNNEI come from the germline V gene. With 4 bases clipped from V and 4 bases from J, the junction kept 9 bases outside the gene matches. The CDR3 spells CASSGLAASGTGELFF. CDR3 DNA sequence: TGTGCCAGCAGTGGGCTAGCGGCAAGTGGCACCGGGGAGCTGTTTTTT. The full variable domain, completed using reference TRBV2 and TRBJ2-2, is EPEVTQTPSHQVTQMGQEVILRCVPISNHLYFYWYRQILGQKVEFLVSFYNNEISEKSEIFDDQFSVERPDGSNFTLKIRSTKLEDSAMYFCASSGLAASGTGELFFGEGSRLTVL.

The chain joins TRBV6-5 to TRBJ2-2; D is unresolved. This CDR3 region has 13 residues. Per the germline V gene, CDR1 is MNHEY and CDR2 is SVGAGI. Trimming took 3 bases from V and 7 from J, leaving 9 bases between them. CDR3 coding DNA: TGTGCCAGCAGTTATGACGGCGGCGGGGAGCTGTTTTTT. Its translation: CASSYDGGGELFF.

This chain uses TRBV7-9 with TRBJ1-4; 9 bases agree with TRBD1. V was pared by 1 base and J by 7 bases, with 7 bases of the junction left unmatched. The germline V gene has CDR1 SEHNR and CDR2 FQNEAQ (reference sequence). The length of the CDR3 is 16 residues. The CDR3 DNA sequence: TGTGCCAGCAGCTTAGTCTCCGGGACAGGGACTGAAAAACTGTTTTTT. Protein sequence: CASSLVSGTGTEKLFF.

The rearrangement uses TRBV19 and TRBJ2-7, with 10 bases fitting TRBD1. CDR1 LNHDA and CDR2 SQIVND come from the germline V gene (reference sequence). J lost 4 bases, V lost 4 bases, and 7 bases had no gene match. CDR3 length: 15 residues. The CDR3 reads CASSTPGQGTYEQYF. The DNA for the CDR3 is TGTGCCAGTAGTACCCCGGGACAGGGGACATACGAGCAGTACTTC. Using reference TRBV19 and TRBJ2-7 for the parts outside the CDR3, the full variable domain is DGGITQSPKYLFRKEGQNVTLSCEQNLNHDAMYWYRQDPGQGLRLIYYSQIVNDFQKGDIAEGYSVSREKKESFPLTVTSAQKNPTAFYLCASSTPGQGTYEQYFGPGTRLTVT.

The chain couples TRBV6-5 to TRBJ2-2; TRBD1 matches 7 bases. Germline V gives CDR1 MNHEY, CDR2 SVGAGI. V dropped 5 bases and J dropped 8; count of bases not matched to a gene: 8. CDR3 size: 14 residues. CDR3 nucleotide sequence: TGTGCCAGCAGTATAGGGGGCGCAACTGGGGAGCTGTTTTTT. Amino acid sequence: CASSIGGATGELFF.

The V and J genes are TRBV6-5 and TRBJ1-1, with TRBD1 matching 7 bases. V trimming: 4 bases; J trimming: 6 bases; junction bases outside the gene matches: 8. The CDR3 covers 14 residues. Germline V gives CDR1 MNHEY, CDR2 SVGAGI. Here the CDR3 DNA reads TGTGCCAGCAGTTCACCACAGGGGACGGCTGAAGCTTTCTTT. Its protein is CASSSPQGTAEAFF.

The CDR3 protein is CASSQEGGQSTQYF. CDR3 coding DNA: TGTGCCAGCAGCCAAGAGGGGGGACAGTCGACCCAGTACTTC. This chain uses TRBV4-2 with TRBJ2-5, with D maybe TRBD1 (7 bases). The germline V gene encodes CDR1 LGHNA and CDR2 YNFKEQ. V lost 0 bases and J lost 7, with 12 bases in between. The CDR3 is made up of 14 amino acids.

The genes are TRBV7-8 and TRBJ1-1, with a possible D match to TRBD1 (6 bases). CDR1 is SGHVS, CDR2 FQNEAQ, per germline. The V gene lost 2 bases and the J gene lost 4 bases, with 11 bases spanning the gap. The CDR3 is 14 residues long. The CDR3 region has the DNA TGTGCCAGCAGCTTACGGGGGGGGCCCACTGAAGCTTTCTTT. The encoded protein is CASSLRGGPTEAFF.

The chain has TRBV7-8 and TRBJ2-5; D is unresolved. CDR3 length equals 15 residues. Germline values: CDR1 SGHVS, CDR2 FQNEAQ. V was pared by 2 bases and J by 2 bases, with 12 bases between. The CDR3 is CASSLWPRGQETQYF. The DNA for the CDR3 is TGTGCCAGCAGCTTATGGCCACGCGGTCAAGAGACCCAGTACTTC.

V and J are TRBV24-1 and TRBJ2-2; 9 bases are shared with TRBD1. Trimming took 3 bases from V and 6 from J; bases not matched to a gene: 7. The germline V gene has CDR1 KGHDR and CDR2 SFDVKD. The CDR3 length is 16 residues. The CDR3 region has the DNA TGTGCCACCAGTGATCCCGGGACAGGGTATCCCGGGGAGCTGTTTTTT. Translated, it gives CATSDPGTGYPGELFF.

The chain employs TRBV5-1 and TRBJ2-5; 8 bases align to TRBD2. Germline values: CDR1 SGHRS, CDR2 YFSETQ. V was clipped by 10 bases and J by 2 bases; unmatched bases: 16. The CDR3 totals 16 residues. CDR3 sequence reads: CASNLGASGPQETQYF. CDR3 DNA: TGCGCCTCCAACTTAGGGGCTAGCGGGCCGCAAGAGACCCAGTACTTC.

The chain carries TRBV5-1 and TRBJ2-2, with 8 positions matching TRBD2. CDR3 size: 15 residues. The junction had 6 bases not matched to a gene; V was cut back by 2 bases and J by 6 bases. The germline gives CDR1 SGHRS, CDR2 YFSETQ. The CDR3 loop reads CASSLRSGAAGELFF. The CDR3 nucleotides are TGCGCCAGCAGCTTACGTAGCGGGGCGGCCGGGGAGCTGTTTTTT.

The rearrangement joins TRBV7-8 to TRBJ1-2; no definite D call. From germline, CDR1 is SGHVS and CDR2 FQNEAQ. V was trimmed by 0 bases and J by 6 bases, leaving 17 bases between them. The CDR3 runs 16 residues. The CDR3 region is CASSLALVSPSHGYTF. The DNA for the CDR3 is TGTGCCAGCAGCTTAGCGTTGGTCAGCCCCTCACATGGCTACACCTTC. Complete variable domain (other parts from reference TRBV7-8 and TRBJ1-2): GAGVSQSPRYKVAKRGQDVALRCDPISGHVSLFWYQQALGQGPEFLTYFQNEAQLDKSGLPSDRFFAERPEGSVSTLKIQRTQQEDSAVYLCASSLALVSPSHGYTFGSGTRLTVV.

The genes are TRBV4-1 and TRBJ1-1; D is perhaps TRBD1 (5 bases). Trimming stripped 2 bases from V and 3 bases from J, with 16 bases between. The CDR3 spans 16 residues. CDR1 is MGHRA, CDR2 YSYEKL, per germline. CDR3 DNA: TGCGCCAGCAGCCAATCCGGGGTACAGGAGTACACTGAAGCTTTCTTT. Protein: CASSQSGVQEYTEAFF.

This sequence joins TRBV9 and TRBJ1-6; D remains unclear. Looked up from germline, CDR1 is SGDLS and CDR2 is YYNGEE. The germline V and J ends were trimmed by 4 bases and 8 bases, with 13 bases remaining between them. This CDR3 has 14 residues. The CDR3 coding sequence is TGTGCCAGCAGCCCTACCAGTTGGGATTCACCCCTCCACTTT. Its protein is CASSPTSWDSPLHF.

This clone appeared once. V is TRBV25-1 and J is TRBJ2-1, with a possible D match to TRBD2 (6 bases). Germline-derived CDR1 and CDR2 are MGHDK and SYGVNS. This CDR3 has 13 amino acids. V lost 5 bases and J 6 bases, leaving 11 bases between the germline ends. CDR3 nucleotides: TGTGCCAGCAGTCCGGGACTGCTCAATGAGCAGTTCTTC. Residues: CASSPGLLNEQFF.

The J gene is TRBJ2-2, the V gene TRBV7-6; 9 bases map to TRBD2. Germline values: CDR1 SGHVS, CDR2 FNYEAQ. With 10 bases clipped from V and 6 bases from J, the junction kept 12 bases outside the gene matches. CDR3 length equals 15 residues. The DNA for the CDR3 is TGTGCCATCGGCGGGGCTAGCGGGGTGTCCGGGGAGCTGTTTTTT. Translated: CAIGGASGVSGELFF.

The chain combines TRBV12-3 or TRBV12-4 with TRBJ1-3, with no clear D. The CDR3 covers 13 residues. The V gene lost 8 bases and the J gene lost 4 bases, with 12 bases spanning the gap. The chain's CDR3 is CASVMLGGNTIYF. The CDR3, as DNA: TGTGCCAGCGTTATGTTGGGAGGAAACACCATATATTTT.

The chain links TRBV7-9 to TRBJ2-2; 7 bases match TRBD1. This CDR3 contains 13 residues. V was clipped by 5 bases and J by 10 bases; unmatched bases: 7. Germline CDR1 and CDR2: SEHNR and FQNEAQ (reference sequence). CDR3 amino acids: CASSPRQGAELFF. The DNA of the CDR3 is TGTGCCAGCAGCCCCCGACAGGGTGCGGAGCTGTTTTTT.

This rearrangement joins TRBV21-1 to TRBJ2-7; TRBD1, the D gene given by the table, was not confirmed from the DNA. TRBV21-1 is a pseudogene locus. The CDR3 extends over 17 amino acids. This chain's CDR3 is CASSRGPGDRGRDGQYF. CDR3 nucleotides: TGTGCCAGCAGCAGAGGGCCCGGGGACAGGGGGAGGGATGGGCAGTACTTC.

The chain's CDR3 is CASSSGTSGVGETQYF. The CDR3 nucleotides are TGTGCCAGCAGCTCCGGGACTAGCGGGGTTGGGGAGACCCAGTACTTC. The rearrangement uses TRBV5-8 and TRBJ2-5, with 13 nucleotides matching TRBD2. The junction had 7 bases not matched to a gene; V was cut back by 3 bases and J by 5 bases. CDR1 is SGHTS and CDR2 is YDEGEE in the germline V gene. CDR3 length: 16 residues. Looking up the rest from reference TRBV5-8 and TRBJ2-5 gives the full variable domain: EAGVTQSPTHLIKTRGQQATLRCSPISGHTSVYWYQQALGLGLQFLLWYDEGEERNRGNFPPRFSGRQFPNYSSELNVNALELEDSALYLCASSSGTSGVGETQYFGPGTRLLVL.

The chain recombines TRBV2 with TRBJ2-5; D unresolved. This CDR3 comprises 11 residues. Germline CDR1 reads SNHLY; CDR2 reads FYNNEI. V was shortened by 5 bases and J by 2 bases, with 3 bases between the two germline ends. Written as DNA, the CDR3 is TGTGCCAGCAGTTTTCAAGAGACCCAGTACTTC. Translation gives CASSFQETQYF.

The chain recombines TRBV4-1 with TRBJ1-2, with a weak D call TRBD1 (6 bases). The germline V gene encodes CDR1 MGHRA and CDR2 YSYEKL. CDR3 length: 15 residues. V was cut by 4 bases and J by 0 bases, with 12 bases left in between. The CDR3 coding sequence is TGCGCCAGCAGCCCTACGACAGGCACTAACTATGGCTACACCTTC. This codes for CASSPTTGTNYGYTF.

The gene calls are TRBV2 and TRBJ2-2; D ambiguous. The CDR3 totals 12 residues. V was pared by 4 bases and J by 5 bases, with 5 bases between. The germline V gene has CDR1 SNHLY and CDR2 FYNNEI. For the CDR3, the DNA is TGTGCCAGCAGTGCTGTAACCGGGGAGCTGTTTTTT. Protein sequence: CASSAVTGELFF.

This chain uses TRBV25-1 with TRBJ1-2; no clear D gene. V dropped 2 bases and J dropped 4 bases, with 14 bases sitting between them. The CDR3 spans 15 residues. The germline CDR1 and CDR2 sequences are MGHDK and SYGVNS. The CDR3 nucleotides read TGTGCCAGCAGTGAAAATTCGGGCAGACCCTATGGCTACACCTTC. Encoded protein: CASSENSGRPYGYTF.